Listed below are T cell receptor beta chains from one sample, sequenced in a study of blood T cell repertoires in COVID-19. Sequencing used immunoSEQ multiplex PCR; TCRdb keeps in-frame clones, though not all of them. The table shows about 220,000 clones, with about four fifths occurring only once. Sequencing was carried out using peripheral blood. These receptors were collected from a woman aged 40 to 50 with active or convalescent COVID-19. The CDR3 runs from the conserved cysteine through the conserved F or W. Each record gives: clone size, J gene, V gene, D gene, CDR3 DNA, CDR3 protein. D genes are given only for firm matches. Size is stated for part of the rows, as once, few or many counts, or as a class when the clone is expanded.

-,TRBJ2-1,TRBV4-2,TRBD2,TGTGCCAGCAGCCAGGTAGCGGGCTTACACTACAATGAGCAGTTCTTC,CASSQVAGLHYNEQFF
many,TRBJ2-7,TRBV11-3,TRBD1,TGTGCCAGCAACCACGCAATGGGACAGGGTAACTACGAGCAGTACTTC,CASNHAMGQGNYEQYF
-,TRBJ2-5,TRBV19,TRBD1,TGTGCCAGTAGTACAACGACAGGGCAAGAGACCCAGTACTTC,CASSTTTGQETQYF
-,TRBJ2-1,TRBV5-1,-,TGCGCCAGCAGCTTGGAGGGGCGGGACTTACAACTCTTC,CASSLEGRDLQLF
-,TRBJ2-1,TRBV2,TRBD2,TGTGCCAGCAGATTAGCGGGAGGGAACAATGAGCAGTTCTTC,CASRLAGGNNEQFF
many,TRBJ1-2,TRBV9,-,TGTGCCAGGCCAGGAGGGGACTATGGCTACACCTTC,CARPGGDYGYTF
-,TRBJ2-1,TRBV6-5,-,TGTGCCAGCAGTTCTCATGGGGCCAATGAGCAGTTCTTC,CASSSHGANEQFF
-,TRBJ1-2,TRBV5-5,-,TGTGCCAGCAGCCAGCATGTGGGAGAAAATGGCTACACCTTC,CASSQHVGENGYTF
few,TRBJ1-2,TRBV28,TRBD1,TGTGCCAGCAGCTCCGGGACAGGGGTTGCCTATGGCTACACCTTC,CASSSGTGVAYGYTF
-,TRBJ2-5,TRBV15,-,TGTGCCACCAGCAGCCTAGGCGTGGGTCAAGAGACCCAGTACTTC,CATSSLGVGQETQYF
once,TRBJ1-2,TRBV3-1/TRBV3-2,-,TGTGCCAGCAGCCCGTTACAGGGTTTAAGCTATGGCTACACCTTC,CASSPLQGLSYGYTF
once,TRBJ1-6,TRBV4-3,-,TGCGCCAGCAGCCAAGATGCAGGGTCGAATTCACCCCTCCACTTT,CASSQDAGSNSPLHF
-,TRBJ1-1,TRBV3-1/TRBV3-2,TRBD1,TGTGCCAGCAGTCGGACAGGGGGGGTTAATGCTGAAGCTTTCTTT,CASSRTGGVNAEAFF
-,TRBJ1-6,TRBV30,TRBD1,TGTGCCTGGGCACAGGGGATCTCCTATAATTCACCCCTCCACTTT,CAWAQGISYNSPLHF
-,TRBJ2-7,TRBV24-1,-,TGTGCCACCAGTGACGAAGGAGCGGGTACCTACGAGCAGTACTTC,CATSDEGAGTYEQYF
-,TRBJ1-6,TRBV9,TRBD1,TGTGCCAGCAGCGTAGGTACGGGACAGAATTCACCCCTCCACTTT,CASSVGTGQNSPLHF
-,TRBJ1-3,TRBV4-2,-,TGTGCCAGCAGCCAAGATGTGTCTTCGGCTGGAAACACCATATATTTT,CASSQDVSSAGNTIYF
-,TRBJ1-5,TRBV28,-,TGTGCCAGCAGTTTGGCCCTCTTCAAGCAGCCCCAGCATTTT,CASSLALFKQPQHF
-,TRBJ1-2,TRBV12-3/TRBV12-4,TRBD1,TGTGCCAGCAGTTCGACAGGGGGCGGTGGCTACACCTTC,CASSSTGGGGYTF
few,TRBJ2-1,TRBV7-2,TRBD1,TGTGCCAGCAGCCTGGACAGGGGGGAGTACAATGAGCAGTTCTTC,CASSLDRGEYNEQFF
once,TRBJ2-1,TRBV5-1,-,TGCGCCAGCAGCCCCCGGACGGCGAAACTAGACAATGAGCAGTTCTTC,CASSPRTAKLDNEQFF
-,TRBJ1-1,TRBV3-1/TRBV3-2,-,TGTGCCAGCAGGACGAGGGCGGAGAACACTGAAGCTTTCTTT,CASRTRAENTEAFF
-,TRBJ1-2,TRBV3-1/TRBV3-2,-,TGTGCCAGCAGCCAAGATCGAAGTAGAGGCTACACCTTC,CASSQDRSRGYTF
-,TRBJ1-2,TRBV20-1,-,TGCAGTGCTCGTGTGGGGGGCTATGGCTACACCTTC,CSARVGGYGYTF
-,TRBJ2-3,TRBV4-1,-,TGCGCCAGCAGCCAAGGAAGGACAAGTAGCACAGATACGCAGTATTTT,CASSQGRTSSTDTQYF
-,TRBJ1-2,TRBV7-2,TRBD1,TGTGCCAGCAGCTGGACAGGGGAGGTGGATGGCTACACCTTC,CASSWTGEVDGYTF
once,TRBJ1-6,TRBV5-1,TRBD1,TGCGCCAGCAGGACGGACAGGGGTAATTCACCCCTCCACTTT,CASRTDRGNSPLHF
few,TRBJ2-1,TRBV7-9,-,TGTGCCAGCAGCCCCAGGTCGACATACAATGAGCAGTTCTTC,CASSPRSTYNEQFF
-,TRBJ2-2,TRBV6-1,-,TGTGCCAGCAGTGAAAGCTTTAGAGGGGAGCTGTTTTTT,CASSESFRGELFF
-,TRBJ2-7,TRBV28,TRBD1,TGTGCCAGCAGTGCATTCGGACAGGGGGACGAGCAGTACTTC,CASSAFGQGDEQYF
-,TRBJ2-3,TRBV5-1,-,TGCGCCAGCAGTGTTTCAGGGGTTGGTGGTACGCAGTATTTT,CASSVSGVGGTQYF
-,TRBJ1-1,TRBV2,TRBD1,TGTGCCAGCAGCGGGACAGGGTTTTACAGCACTGAAGCTTTCTTT,CASSGTGFYSTEAFF
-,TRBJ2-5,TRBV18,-,TGTGCCAGCTCACCACGGGGGCAACGTCAAGAGACCCAGTACTTC,CASSPRGQRQETQYF
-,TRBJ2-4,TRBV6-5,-,TGTGCCAGCAGTTACTCGAGCAGGGAAAACATTCAGTACTTC,CASSYSSRENIQYF
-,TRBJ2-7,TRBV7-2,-,TGTGCCAGCAGCATCGGGACTTTCCTTCGAGCCTACGAGCAGTACTTC,CASSIGTFLRAYEQYF
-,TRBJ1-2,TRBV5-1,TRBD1,TGCGCCAGCAGCTTGGGACAGGGGGCAGGGGGCTATGGCTACACCTTC,CASSLGQGAGGYGYTF
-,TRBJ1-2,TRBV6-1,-,TGTGCCAGCAGTGGAACTGGGGAGGGGGGCTACACCTTC,CASSGTGEGGYTF
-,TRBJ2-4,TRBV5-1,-,TGCGCCAGCAGGGACTCATCAGCCAAAAACATTCAGTACTTC,CASRDSSAKNIQYF
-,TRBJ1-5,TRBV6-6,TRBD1,TGTGCCAGCAGTCCAAACCCTAAGACAGGGGAGCCCAATCAGCCCCAGCATTTT,CASSPNPKTGEPNQPQHF
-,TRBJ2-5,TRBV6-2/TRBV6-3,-,TGTGCCAGCAGTTACGGGGGACACCCCCAAGAGACCCAGTACTTC,CASSYGGHPQETQYF
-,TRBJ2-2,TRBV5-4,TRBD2,TGTGCCAGCAGCAGGACTAGCGGGGGGCGAGGGGAGCTGTTTTTT,CASSRTSGGRGELFF
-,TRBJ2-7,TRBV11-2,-,TGTGCCAGCAGCTTCCTCTTAACGGGAGCGGATGAGCAGTACTTC,CASSFLLTGADEQYF
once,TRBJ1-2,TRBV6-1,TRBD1,TGTGCCAGCAGTGAAGACCCAGGGGGATATGGCTACACCTTC,CASSEDPGGYGYTF
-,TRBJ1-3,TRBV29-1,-,TGCAGCCCGGAAAGGAGCAAGAGAGGAAACACCATATATTTT,CSPERSKRGNTIYF
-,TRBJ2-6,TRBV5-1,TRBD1,TGCGCCAGTACCAGAGGGACAGCCAGCTCTGGGGCCAACGTCCTGACTTTC,CASTRGTASSGANVLTF
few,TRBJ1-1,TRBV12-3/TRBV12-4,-,TGTGCCAGCAGAAAGGACAGGAACACTGAAGCTTTCTTT,CASRKDRNTEAFF
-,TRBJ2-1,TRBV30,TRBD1,TGTGCCTGGAGTCGTGCGGGACAGGGAGACAATGAGCAGTTCTTC,CAWSRAGQGDNEQFF
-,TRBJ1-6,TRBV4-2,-,TGTGCCAGCAGCCAAGAACAGGCCACCTATAATTCACCCCTCCACTTT,CASSQEQATYNSPLHF
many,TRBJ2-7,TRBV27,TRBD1,TGTGCCAGCATAATTGACAGGGGCTCCTACGAGCAGTACTTC,CASIIDRGSYEQYF
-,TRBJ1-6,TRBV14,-,TGTGCCAGCAGCCAAACAGATAATTCACCCCTCCACTTT,CASSQTDNSPLHF
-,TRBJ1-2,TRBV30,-,TGTGCCTTGGTTTTGGCCCCCCGTAACTATGGCTACACCTTC,CALVLAPRNYGYTF
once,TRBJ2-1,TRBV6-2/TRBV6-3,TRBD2,TGTGCCAGCAGTGCGAGGGGCGCTCCCTTTTTCGGGAGGTCCTACAATGAGCAGTTCTTC,CASSARGAPFFGRSYNEQFF
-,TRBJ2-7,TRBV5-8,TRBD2,TGTGCCCAGAGGCGGACTAGCGGGAGGACCTACGAGCAGTACTTC,CAQRRTSGRTYEQYF
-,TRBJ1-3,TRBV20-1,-,TGCAGTGCTAGTATAGTCTCTGGAAACACCATATATTTT,CSASIVSGNTIYF